This passage covers 10 T cell receptor beta chains from one sample sequenced in a study of shared clonotypes between healthy human individuals. Repertoires were generated with immunoSEQ multiplex PCR, while TCRdb's copy carries only in-frame clones and drops some. The sample records 2 million to 2.5 million clones, 95% being singletons. Material for sequencing was naive CD4+ T cells sorted from blood. Stated subset: CD45RA+ positively selected. All receptors come from a man younger than 30 in good health.

The V and J genes are TRBV7-9 and TRBJ1-1; the D gene is possibly TRBD1 (5 bases). The ends were cut back, 2 bases at V and 1 base at J, with 11 bases in the middle. Per germline, CDR1 SEHNR and CDR2 FQNEAQ (reference sequence). The CDR3 has 15 residues. The CDR3 region is CASSLLGVGNTEAFF. As DNA, the CDR3 is TGTGCCAGCAGCTTACTGGGGGTGGGGAACACTGAAGCTTTCTTT. Based on the CDR3 plus reference TRBV7-9 and TRBJ1-1, the full variable domain is DTGVSQNPRHKITKRGQNVTFRCDPISEHNRLYWYRQTLGQGPEFLTYFQNEAQLEKSRLLSDRFSAERPKGSFSTLEIQRTEQGDSAMYLCASSLLGVGNTEAFFGQGTRLTVV.

A word on this clone: Other DNA variants within this sample encode the same CDR3. The CDR3 here is CASSYSGSSYEQYF. The CDR3 DNA sequence: TGTGCCAGCAGTTACTCGGGTAGCTCCTACGAGCAGTACTTC. The rearrangement joins TRBV6-5 to TRBJ2-7; no reliable D call. V was cut by 0 bases and J by 0 bases, with 6 bases left in between. The V gene's germline CDR1 is MNHEY and CDR2 SVGAGI. The CDR3 covers 14 residues.

This clone occurred once. The chain carries TRBV18 and TRBJ2-5; weak D call: TRBD1 (6 bases). V gave up 3 bases and J gave up 3 bases, with 11 bases separating them. CDR1 and CDR2 from the germline V gene are KGHSH and LQKENI. The CDR3 has 14 residues. CDR3 in DNA: TGTGCCAGCTCACCGCGACAGGACGAAGAGACCCAGTACTTC. Protein product: CASSPRQDEETQYF.

The chain employs TRBV6-5 and TRBJ1-1; D possibly corresponds to TRBD1 (5 bases). The V gene lost 8 bases and the J gene lost 7 bases, with 20 bases spanning the gap. The CDR3 runs to 14 residues. The germline gives CDR1 MNHEY, CDR2 SVGAGI. CDR3 sequence (DNA): TGTGCCAGCTTAAACGGGGCCGGAGCTCGTGAAGCTTTCTTT. Translation gives CASLNGAGAREAFF.

In the case of this clone: Additional DNA sequences in this sample encode the identical CDR3. This chain links TRBV5-4 with TRBJ2-5, with D possibly TRBD1 on 6 matching bases. The length of the CDR3 is 13 residues. Per the germline V gene, CDR1 is SGHNT and CDR2 is YYREEE (reference sequence). Trimming took off 2 bases at V and 2 bases at J, with 7 bases between the two ends. CDR3 sequence reads: CASSFGQQETQYF. The CDR3 DNA follows: TGTGCCAGCAGCTTTGGACAGCAAGAGACCCAGTACTTC.

J is TRBJ2-1 and V is TRBV10-1; 9 positions match TRBD1. CDR1 and CDR2 from the germline V gene are WNHNN and SYGVQD (reference sequence). The ends lost 5 bases at V and 11 bases at J; junction bases unmatched: 7. This CDR3 is 13 amino acids long. The CDR3 region is CASSTGQGTQQFF. The CDR3 DNA reads TGCGCCAGCAGTACGGGACAGGGAACGCAGCAGTTCTTC.

The chain links TRBV7-9 to TRBJ2-3, with D uncertain. Germline-derived CDR1 and CDR2 are SEHNR and FQNEAQ (reference sequence). V was pared by 5 bases and J by 0 bases, with 18 bases between. This CDR3 is built from 17 residues. The CDR3 sequence is CASSGSGPRSSTDTQYF. The CDR3 DNA sequence: TGTGCCAGCAGCGGCTCCGGGCCGCGTTCTAGCACAGATACGCAGTATTTT.

The chain carries TRBV27 and TRBJ2-7; D may be TRBD2 (5 bases). Germline V CDR1 and CDR2: MNHEY, SMNVEV (reference sequence). The CDR3 has 14 amino acids. V lost 8 bases and J 2 bases, leaving 16 bases between the germline ends. The CDR3 protein is CASQIRRGTYEQYF. In DNA, the CDR3 is TGTGCCAGCCAGATTAGACGGGGAACCTACGAGCAGTACTTC.

The chain employs TRBV19 and TRBJ2-5; TRBD2 is a possible D gene (5 bases). Trimming cost V 6 bases and J 7 bases, with 9 bases left between them. The CDR3 is 11 amino acids. Per germline, CDR1 LNHDA and CDR2 SQIVND (reference sequence). For the CDR3, the DNA is TGTGCCAGTAGAGGACTCGCGACCCAGTACTTC. Translated: CASRGLATQYF.

Concerning this clone itself: Other DNA sequences in this specimen translate into the identical CDR3. V usage is TRBV7-9 and J usage is TRBJ1-1, with a tentative D call TRBD1 (5 bases). Germline CDR1 SEHNR, CDR2 FQNEAQ (reference sequence). This CDR3 is built from 13 residues. V was shortened by 1 base and J by 4 bases, with 7 bases between the two germline ends. The CDR3 region is CASSLGTGTEAFF. In DNA form, the CDR3 reads TGTGCCAGCAGCTTAGGCACAGGCACTGAAGCTTTCTTT.